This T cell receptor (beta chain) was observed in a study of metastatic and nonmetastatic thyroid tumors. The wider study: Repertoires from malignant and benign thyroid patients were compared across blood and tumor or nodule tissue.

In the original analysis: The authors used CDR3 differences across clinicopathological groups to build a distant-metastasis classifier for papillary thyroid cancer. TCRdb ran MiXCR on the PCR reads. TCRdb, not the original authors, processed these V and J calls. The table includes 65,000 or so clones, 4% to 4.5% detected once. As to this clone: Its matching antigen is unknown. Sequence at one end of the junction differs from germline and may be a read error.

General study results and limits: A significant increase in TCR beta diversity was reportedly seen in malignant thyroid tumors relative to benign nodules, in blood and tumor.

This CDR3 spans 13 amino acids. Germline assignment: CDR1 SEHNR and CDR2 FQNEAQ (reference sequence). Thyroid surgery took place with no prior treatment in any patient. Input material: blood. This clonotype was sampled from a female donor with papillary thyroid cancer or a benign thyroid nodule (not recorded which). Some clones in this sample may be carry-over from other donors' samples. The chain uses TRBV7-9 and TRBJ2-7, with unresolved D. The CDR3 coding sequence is TGTGCCATCAGCGTCGACGGTTCCTACGAGCAGTACTTC. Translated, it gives CAISVDGSYEQYF. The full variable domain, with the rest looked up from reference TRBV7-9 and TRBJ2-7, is DTGVSQNPRHKITKRGQNVTFRCDPISEHNRLYWYRQTLGQGPEFLTYFQNEAQLEKSRLLSDRFSAERPKGSFSTLEIQRTEQGDSAMYLCAISVDGSYEQYFGPGTRLTVT.